A selection of T cell receptor beta chains follows, all from one sample in a study of T-cell reconstitution after alpha-beta-depleted transplantation in children. MiXCR was run by TCRdb on the PCR reads, yielding one entry per CDR3 protein. This sample has about 580,000 distinct CDR3 sequences, with around 23% found just once. Sequences were derived from PBMCs, mostly from graft donor cells, sampled 360 days after TCRalphabeta/CD19-depleted stem cell transplant. The receptors come from a boy in the first two years of life who had a stem cell transplant for acute myeloid leukemia, so the T cells may come from the graft donor. Each CDR3 is given with its conserved first and last residue. The D gene is left open where the match is weak. The size entry is marked missing in some rows and otherwise reads once, few, many or a size class.

>NA|TRBJ1-1|15|TRBV7-2|TRBD1
CASSLASTGITEAFF
TGTGCCAGCAGCTTAGCCTCGACAGGGATCACTGAAGCTTTCTTT
>many|TRBJ2-5|15|TRBV7-6|TRBD2
CASSLIRRGEETQYF
TGTGCCAGCAGCTTGATACGGCGGGGGGAAGAGACCCAGTACTTC
>NA|TRBJ1-5|15|TRBV6-1|TRBD1
CASDQGAKNNQPQHF
TGTGCCAGCGACCAGGGGGCAAAGAACAATCAGCCCCAGCATTTT
>NA|TRBJ2-1|15|TRBV5-6|NA
CASSFVAAVGDEQFF
TGTGCCAGCAGCTTTGTGGCGGCGGTCGGGGATGAGCAGTTCTTC
>few|TRBJ1-1|15|TRBV20-1|TRBD1
CSARPRGTGGTEAFF
TGCAGTGCTAGGCCCAGAGGGACAGGGGGCACTGAAGCTTTCTTT
>NA|TRBJ1-1|15|TRBV5-5|NA
CASSFGPGSNTEAFF
NA
>NA|TRBJ2-3|15|TRBV9|NA
CASSVVEASTDTQYF
TGTGCCAGCAGCGTAGTGGAGGCTAGCACAGATACGCAGTATTTT
>few|TRBJ2-1|14|TRBV29-1|NA
CSVGRRLRDNEQFF
TGCAGCGTTGGTCGCCGGCTCAGGGATAATGAGCAGTTCTTC
>many|TRBJ1-2|13|TRBV29-1|NA
CSVEGTPNYGYTF
TGCAGCGTTGAAGGGACACCTAACTATGGCTACACCTTC
>NA|TRBJ1-1|12|TRBV20-1|TRBD1
CSARATGGRAFF
TGCAGTGCTAGAGCTACAGGGGGACGAGCTTTCTTT
>few|TRBJ1-1|12|TRBV20-1|NA
CLLERGDTEAFF
TGCCTGCTAGAGAGGGGGGACACTGAAGCTTTCTTT
>NA|TRBJ2-2|14|TRBV4-3|NA
CASSQVGATGELFF
TGCGCCAGCAGCCAAGTGGGGGCTACCGGGGAGCTGTTTTTT
>many|TRBJ1-1|13|TRBV2|NA
CASSEGGYTEAFF
TGTGCCAGCAGTGAAGGCGGGTATACTGAAGCTTTCTTT
>many|TRBJ1-6|15|TRBV14|NA
CASSQPSAYNSPLHF
TGTGCCAGCAGCCAACCAAGCGCCTATAATTCACCCCTCCACTTT
>NA|TRBJ2-3|17|TRBV7-2|TRBD2
CASSPTGGGASADTQYF
TGTGCCAGCAGCCCAACGGGCGGGGGGGCCAGTGCGGATACGCAGTATTTT
>many|TRBJ1-6|13|TRBV7-8|NA
CASSLYENSPLHF
TGTGCCAGCAGCTTATATGAGAATTCACCCCTCCACTTT
>few|TRBJ2-2|14|TRBV19|NA
CASRRTVNTGELFF
TGTGCCAGTAGGAGGACAGTGAACACCGGGGAGCTGTTTTTT
>once|TRBJ2-3|18|TRBV4-3|TRBD2
CASSQEILAGESTDTQYF
TGCGCCAGCAGCCAAGAAATCCTAGCGGGGGAATCCACAGATACGCAGTATTTT
>many|TRBJ2-3|14|TRBV20-1|NA
CSAKRGARTDTQYF
TGCAGTGCCAAAAGGGGGGCTCGAACAGATACGCAGTATTTT
>few|TRBJ2-7|15|TRBV12-3/TRBV12-4|NA
CASSLGPGRAGEQYF
TGTGCCAGCAGTTTAGGTCCGGGAAGGGCAGGGGAGCAGTACTTC
>once|TRBJ2-7|17|TRBV21-1|NA
CASSKVELQGGVYEQYF
TGTGCCAGCAGCAAAGTGGAGTTACAGGGTGGGGTTTACGAGCAGTACTTC
>NA|TRBJ2-7|15|TRBV7-2|NA
CASSLGAVFVFEQYF
TGTGCCAGCAGCTTAGGCGCGGTGTTCGTCTTCGAGCAGTACTTC
>few|TRBJ1-3|17|TRBV6-5|TRBD1
CASSYHPMDRDRNTIYF
TGTGCCAGCAGTTACCACCCTATGGACAGGGACAGAAACACCATATATTTT
>NA|TRBJ2-7|12|TRBV27|TRBD2
CAPKAGSGEQYF
TGTGCCCCAAAAGCGGGATCCGGCGAGCAGTACTTC
>NA|TRBJ1-1|15|TRBV9|NA
CASSSGSGLDTEAFF
TGTGCCAGCAGCTCAGGGTCCGGGCTGGACACTGAAGCTTTCTTT
>once|TRBJ2-7|15|TRBV13|TRBD2
CASSLSGGTSYEQYF
TGTGCCAGCAGCCTTAGCGGGGGAACTTCCTACGAGCAGTACTTC
>many|TRBJ1-1|13|TRBV9|NA
CASSVEGYGEAFF
TGTGCCAGCAGCGTAGAGGGGTACGGTGAAGCTTTCTTT
>many|TRBJ2-1|15|TRBV7-9|NA
CASRARGELYNEQFF
TGTGCCAGCAGGGCCCGCGGGGAGCTATACAATGAGCAGTTCTTC
>few|TRBJ2-5|14|TRBV12-3/TRBV12-4|NA
CASTRDDAMETQYF
TGTGCCAGCACCAGGGACGACGCAATGGAGACCCAGTACTTC
>few|TRBJ1-4|14|TRBV12-3/TRBV12-4|NA
CASSLARANEKLFF
TGTGCCAGCAGTTTAGCCAGGGCTAATGAAAAACTGTTTTTT